One T cell receptor (beta chain) is described in this entry. One end of the junction varies from germline; a read error may be responsible. This specimen belongs to a study of graft-versus-host responses after intestinal transplantation. TCRdb's table, derived via immunoSEQ multiplex PCR, lists solely in-frame clones and lacks some. The sample has some 13,000 clones; about 83% are singletons. The CDR3 length is 14 residues. Germline V gene data show CDR1 as ENHRY and CDR2 as SYGVKD. The sequence was collected from a human patient who received an intestinal transplant, so some T cells may come from the graft donor. V gene TRBV10-3 combines with J gene TRBJ1-4; D is perhaps TRBD1 (5 bases). Here the sequenced sample was PBMCs, taken after intestinal transplantation. Written as DNA, the CDR3 is TGTGCCATAAGTGAGGGACCCCCTCAGGGAAAACTGTTTTTT. Residues: CAISEGPPQGKLFF.